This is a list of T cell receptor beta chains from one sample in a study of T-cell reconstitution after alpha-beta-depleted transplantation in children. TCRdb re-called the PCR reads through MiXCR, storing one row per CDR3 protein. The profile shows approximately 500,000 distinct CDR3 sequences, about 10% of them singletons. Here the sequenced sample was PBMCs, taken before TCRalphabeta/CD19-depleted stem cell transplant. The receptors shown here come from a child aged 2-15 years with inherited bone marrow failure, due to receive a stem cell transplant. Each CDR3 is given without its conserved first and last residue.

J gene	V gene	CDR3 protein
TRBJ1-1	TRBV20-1	SARGSREVWTEAF
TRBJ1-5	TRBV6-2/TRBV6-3	ASSEKTGDQPQH
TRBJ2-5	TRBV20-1	SARKGQGSVETQY
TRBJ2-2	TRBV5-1	ASSASTKREGHWNTGELF
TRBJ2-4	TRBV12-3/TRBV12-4	ASSLGPFLAVAKNIQY
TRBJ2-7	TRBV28	ASSLYAGRTSEQY
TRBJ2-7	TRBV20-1	SARTDASGPYEQY
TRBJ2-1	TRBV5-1	ASSLWSLADNEQF
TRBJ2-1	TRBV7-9	ASSLEVLAGAYNEQF
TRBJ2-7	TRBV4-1	ASSQTRSEQY
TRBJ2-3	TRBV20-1	SASLVVTGDTQY
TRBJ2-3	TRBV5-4	ASSWGGDTQY
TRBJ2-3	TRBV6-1	ASSELAGAQDTQY
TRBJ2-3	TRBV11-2	ASSHSGRADTQY
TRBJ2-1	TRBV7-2	ASSQPQGWNEQF
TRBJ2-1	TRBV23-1	ASSPPCDSIYNEQF
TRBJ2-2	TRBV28	ASSLFGTGISGELF
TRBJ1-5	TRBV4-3	ASSQDLVPGFNQPQH